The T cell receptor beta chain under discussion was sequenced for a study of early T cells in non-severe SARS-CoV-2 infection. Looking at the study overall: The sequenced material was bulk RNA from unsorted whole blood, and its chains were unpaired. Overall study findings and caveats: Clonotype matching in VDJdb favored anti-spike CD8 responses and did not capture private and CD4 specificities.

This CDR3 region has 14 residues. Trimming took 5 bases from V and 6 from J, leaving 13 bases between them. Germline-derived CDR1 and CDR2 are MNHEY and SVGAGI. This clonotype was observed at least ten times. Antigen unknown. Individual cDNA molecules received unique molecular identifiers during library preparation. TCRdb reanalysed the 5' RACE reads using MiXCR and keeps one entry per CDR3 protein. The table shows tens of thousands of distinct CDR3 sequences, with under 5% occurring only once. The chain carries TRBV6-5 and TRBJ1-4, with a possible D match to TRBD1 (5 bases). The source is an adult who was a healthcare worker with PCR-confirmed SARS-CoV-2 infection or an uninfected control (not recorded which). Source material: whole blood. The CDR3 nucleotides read TGTGCCAGCAGTACGGACGGGACCCATGAAAAACTGTTTTTT. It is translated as CASSTDGTHEKLFF.